These 25 T cell receptor beta chains originate from one sample sequenced in a study of blood T cell repertoires in COVID-19 (dated by TCRdb to 2019 to 2021). The library was generated by the immunoSEQ multiplex PCR assay. TCRdb carries this immuneACCESS record with in-frame sequences only. Its versions omit some clonotypes, under half of them owing to an unresolved V gene in the studies checked, with the rest unexplained. Here the sample has 140,000 to 150,000 clones; 85% to 90% occur a single time. Together, the top ten hold approximately 2.8% of the sample. The specimen was peripheral blood. These receptors all come from a woman aged 55-69 years with active COVID-19.

The chain is built from TRBV19 and TRBJ2-7, with D tentatively TRBD1 (6 bases). V lost 0 bases and J lost 8, with 14 bases in between. The V gene's germline CDR1 is LNHDA and CDR2 SQIVND (reference sequence). This CDR3 is built from 14 residues. CDR3 bases: TGTGCCAGTAGTATAGATCGGGACACGTTCCAGCAGTACTTC. Amino acids: CASSIDRDTFQQYF.

V gene TRBV28 combines with J gene TRBJ2-7; 11 bases are shared with TRBD2. Germline lookup yields CDR1 MDHEN and CDR2 SYDVKM. The CDR3 has 15 residues. J lost 1 base, V lost 8 bases, and 7 bases had no gene match. The CDR3 region is CASRRSSGRSYEQYF. DNA for the CDR3: TGTGCCAGCCGTCGGTCTAGCGGGAGGTCCTACGAGCAGTACTTC.

The rearrangement joins TRBV4-3 to TRBJ1-6; 10 bases are a match to TRBD1. This CDR3 spans 17 amino acids. The trim removed 1 base at V and 4 bases at J, leaving 4 bases unmatched. Germline V gene lookup returns CDR1 LGHNA and CDR2 YSLEER. The CDR3 protein is CASSQVGTGVYNSPLHF. The CDR3 nucleotides are TGCGCCAGCAGCCAAGTGGGGACAGGGGTTTATAATTCACCCCTCCACTTT.

This chain joins TRBV30 and TRBJ2-3; D possibly corresponds to TRBD2 (6 bases). This CDR3 is 14 amino acids long. The V end was cut by 0 bases, the J end by 3 bases, with 10 bases between. The germline V gene encodes CDR1 GTSNPN and CDR2 SVGIG (reference sequence). The CDR3 DNA reads as TGTGCCTGGAGTGTACTGGCGGGGACAGATACGCAGTATTTT. Its translation is CAWSVLAGTDTQYF.

This clone showed up just once. The rearrangement links TRBV3-1 (or the pseudogene TRBV3-2) to TRBJ2-7, with TRBD2 identical over 9 bases. The CDR3 has 15 residues. Germline CDR1 and CDR2: LGHDT and YNNKEL (reference sequence). J gave up 3 bases and V 1 base, and 4 bases lay outside the gene matches. CDR3 sequence (DNA): TGTGCCAGCAGCCAAGGGCTAGCGGGACTCTACGAGCAGTACTTC. Protein sequence: CASSQGLAGLYEQYF.

The chain uses TRBV5-4 and TRBJ2-1; tentatively, D is TRBD1 (6 bases). Germline CDR1 SGHNT, CDR2 YYREEE (reference sequence). There are 16 residues in the CDR3. Deletions cut 1 base from V and 0 bases from J, with 11 bases between. CDR3 loop: CASSLRTGSSYNEQFF. The CDR3 DNA reads TGTGCCAGCAGCTTGAGAACAGGGAGCTCCTACAATGAGCAGTTCTTC.

This chain uses TRBV19 with TRBJ2-5; possibly TRBD2 for D (6 bases). This CDR3 spans 14 amino acids. Looked up from germline, CDR1 is LNHDA and CDR2 is SQIVND (reference sequence). Trimming removed 4 bases at V and 1 base at J, with 10 bases between. The CDR3 coding sequence is TGTGCCAGTAGTAGGGGGGACTCCCAAGAGACCCAGTACTTC. Its translation is CASSRGDSQETQYF.

The chain recombines TRBV5-8 with TRBJ1-2, with TRBD1 matching over 9 bases. J gave up 6 bases and V 4 bases, and 13 bases lay outside the gene matches. This CDR3 has 16 residues. CDR1 is SGHTS and CDR2 is YDEGEE in the germline V gene. DNA of the CDR3: TGTGCCAGCAGCCGGGGACAGGGTATCATCTCGCATGGCTACACCTTC. This translates into CASSRGQGIISHGYTF.

This rearrangement joins TRBV30 to TRBJ1-1, with D possibly TRBD1 on 5 matching bases. CDR1 and CDR2 from the germline V gene are GTSNPN and SVGIG (reference sequence). The CDR3 covers 14 residues. Trimming removed 0 bases at V and 1 base at J, with 9 bases between. This CDR3 is CAWSVGVGNTEAFF. In DNA form, the CDR3 reads TGTGCCTGGAGTGTAGGGGTAGGGAACACTGAAGCTTTCTTT.

The sample holds a few counts of this clone. The CDR3 DNA sequence: TGCGCCAGCAGCCGACATCTCGGGACTAATGAGCAGTTCTTC. This gives the protein CASSRHLGTNEQFF. The chain recombines TRBV4-3 with TRBJ2-1; tentative D call: TRBD2 (6 bases). The CDR3 extends over 14 amino acids. Germline V lookup: CDR1 LGHNA, CDR2 YSLEER. V gave up 4 bases and J gave up 7 bases, with 14 bases separating them.

The rearrangement links TRBV7-3 to TRBJ2-1, with a possible D match to TRBD2 (5 bases). CDR3 length: 16 amino acids. Germline assignment: CDR1 SGHTA and CDR2 FQGTGA. The ends were cut back, 5 bases at V and 5 bases at J, with 19 bases in the middle. CDR3 sequence reads: CASSPRTGKINNEQFF. DNA of the CDR3: TGTGCCAGCAGCCCCAGGACGGGAAAAATTAACAATGAGCAGTTCTTC.

This clone showed up just once. The J gene is TRBJ2-5, the V gene TRBV9; TRBD1 matches at 7 bases. The V gene end was trimmed by 4 bases and the J gene end by 2 bases; junction bases not matched to a gene: 14. This CDR3 region has 17 residues. The germline gives CDR1 SGDLS, CDR2 YYNGEE. CDR3 sequence reads: CASSQGWGTAIQETQYF. In DNA form, the CDR3 reads TGTGCCAGCAGCCAGGGGTGGGGGACAGCGATACAAGAGACCCAGTACTTC.

Of note for this clone: A read error may produce the germline difference seen at one junction end. The J gene is TRBJ2-3, the V gene TRBV7-9; 8 bases are shared with TRBD2. CDR3 length: 14 residues. CDR1 and CDR2 (germline): SEHNR, FQNEAQ (reference sequence). For the CDR3, the DNA is TGTGCCAGCAGCTCTACGGGGGGACTAGATAGGCAGTATTTT. As protein: CASSSTGGLDRQYF.

The chain joins TRBV19 to TRBJ2-1, with a possible D match to TRBD1 (6 bases). The CDR3 consists of 20 residues. CDR1 and CDR2 (germline): LNHDA, SQIVND (reference sequence). V shed 6 bases and J shed 7 bases, with 34 bases lying between them. The CDR3 spells CASRALRDIPFRGSGNEQFF. CDR3 coding DNA: TGTGCCAGTAGAGCCCTCCGGGACATCCCGTTTCGGGGTAGTGGGAATGAGCAGTTCTTC.

The rearrangement uses TRBV5-1 and TRBJ2-1, with D possibly matching TRBD2 (6 bases). Germline V lookup: CDR1 SGHRS, CDR2 YFSETQ. Trimming left V 5 bases short and J 7 bases short, with 28 bases between. CDR3 length: 18 amino acids. The CDR3 nucleotides read TGCGCCAGCAGTTTATCCTCCCGCAGACTAGATGGGGTGAATGAGCAGTTCTTC. It specifies CASSLSSRRLDGVNEQFF.

The V call is TRBV4-3, the J call TRBJ2-5; 9 positions agree with TRBD1. There are 18 residues in the CDR3. Trimming removed 0 bases from V and 5 bases from J; junction bases left unmatched: 13. Germline V gene sequence: CDR1 LGHNA, CDR2 YSLEER. This chain's CDR3 is CASSQDLGQGRIPETQYF. The CDR3 nucleotides read TGCGCCAGCAGCCAAGATCTGGGACAGGGTCGTATCCCGGAGACCCAGTACTTC.

This chain connects TRBV13 to TRBJ1-1; tentative D call: TRBD1 (6 bases). Trimming shortened V by 4 bases and J by 1 base, and 22 bases separated the two germline ends. Germline CDR1 reads PRHDT; CDR2 reads FYEKMQ (reference sequence). This CDR3 has 18 amino acids. The CDR3 coding sequence is TGTGCCAGCAGCTCTTTTACAGGGAAAATGTCGGAGAACACTGAAGCTTTCTTT. This encodes CASSSFTGKMSENTEAFF.

The chain carries TRBV10-3 and TRBJ2-1, with 8 nucleotides matching TRBD2. The trim removed 0 bases at V and 6 bases at J, leaving 7 bases unmatched. The germline gives CDR1 ENHRY, CDR2 SYGVKD. The CDR3 sequence is 16 residues long. CDR3 protein: CAISESTGRAPNEQFF. As DNA, the CDR3 is TGTGCCATCAGTGAGTCGACCGGGAGGGCCCCCAATGAGCAGTTCTTC.

The chain joins TRBV4-3 to TRBJ1-3; tentative D call: TRBD1 (6 bases). This CDR3 region has 15 residues. Germline CDR1 LGHNA, CDR2 YSLEER. V was shortened by 4 bases and J by 1 base, with 11 bases between the two germline ends. CDR3 in DNA: TGCGCCAGCAGCCGAAAACAGGGTTCTGGAAACACCATATATTTT. Its translation is CASSRKQGSGNTIYF.

The chain recombines TRBV7-9 with TRBJ2-7; TRBD1 matches at 9 bases. This CDR3 has 16 amino acids. With V trimmed by 3 bases and J by 2 bases, 8 bases remained unmatched. Germline lookup yields CDR1 SEHNR and CDR2 FQNEAQ (reference sequence). The CDR3 DNA reads TGTGCCAGCAGCTTCGGACAGGGGATTAATCCCTACGAGCAGTACTTC. This codes for CASSFGQGINPYEQYF.

The gene calls are TRBV7-8 and TRBJ2-5; 9 positions agree with TRBD2. Germline loops: CDR1 SGHVS, CDR2 FQNEAQ. Unmatched junction bases numbered 13, after V lost 5 bases and J lost 3 bases. This CDR3 has 17 residues. As DNA, the CDR3 is TGTGCCAGCAGCCCGCGACTAGCGGTCTTGGGAAAAGAGACCCAGTACTTC. Amino acids: CASSPRLAVLGKETQYF.

V gene TRBV3-1 (or the pseudogene TRBV3-2) combines with J gene TRBJ2-7, with D maybe TRBD1 (5 bases). The germline gives CDR1 LGHDT, CDR2 YNNKEL (reference sequence). Between the trimmed V and J ends, which lost 4 bases and 6 bases, there was a span of 28 bases. CDR3 length equals 18 residues. CDR3 loop: CASSRGPRSGGVGVEQYF. CDR3 coding DNA: TGTGCCAGCAGCCGAGGTCCGCGGTCGGGTGGTGTAGGGGTCGAGCAGTACTTC.

This clone is a singleton in its sample. This chain uses TRBV19 with TRBJ1-3, with D perhaps matching TRBD1 (6 bases). The germline V and J ends were trimmed by 9 bases and 2 bases, with 14 bases remaining between them. The V gene's germline CDR1 is LNHDA and CDR2 SQIVND (reference sequence). The CDR3 is made up of 14 amino acids. The CDR3 here is CASTYRAPGNTIYF. DNA for the CDR3: TGTGCCAGCACCTACAGGGCTCCTGGAAACACCATATATTTT.

The chain couples TRBV20-1 to TRBJ1-1, with 8 bases that match TRBD1. Germline V gene lookup returns CDR1 DFQATT and CDR2 SNEGSKA (reference sequence). The CDR3 is made up of 11 amino acids. Trimming took 6 bases from V and 11 from J; bases not matched to a gene: 8. For the CDR3, the DNA is TGCAGTGCCGACAGGGGAGTGGGCGCTTTCTTT. Its translation: CSADRGVGAFF.

The chain combines TRBV4-3 with TRBJ2-7; perhaps TRBD1 as D (7 bases). The CDR3 runs 14 residues. Germline V lookup: CDR1 LGHNA, CDR2 YSLEER. Trimming removed 1 base from V and 7 bases from J, with 14 bases in between. CDR3 sequence reads: CASSQGTGGWEQYF. The CDR3, as DNA: TGCGCCAGCAGCCAAGGGACAGGAGGGTGGGAGCAGTACTTC.